The 6 T cell receptor beta chains in this list originate from one sample, sequenced in a study of human T cells and chemical hapten exposure. Regarding time point: pre-sensitization, week 0. The treatment denotes: therapeutic diphenylcyclopropenone sensitization with weekly scalp DPC. TCRdb analysed the RACE reads with MiXCR anew, one entry per CDR3 protein. The data show more than 80,000 distinct CDR3 sequences, 9.5% to 14% seen once. The material was whole blood, obtained in connection with sensitization to the hapten diphenylcyclopropenone (DPC). The receptors here all came from a woman aged 55-75 years with alopecia areata. Some clones in this sample may be carry-over from other donors' samples.

This chain's CDR3 is CASSLARDDSPLHF. For the CDR3, the DNA is TGCGCCAGCAGCTTGGCACGGGATGATTCACCCCTCCACTTT. The rearrangement links TRBV5-1 to TRBJ1-6; no reliable D call. The V and J ends lost 0 bases and 8 bases respectively, with 9 bases between them. The CDR3 runs to 14 residues. Germline loops: CDR1 SGHRS, CDR2 YFSETQ.

This clonotype was counted between two and nine times. The chain recombines TRBV19 with TRBJ1-5, with 9 bases identical to TRBD1. CDR1 is LNHDA and CDR2 is SQIVND in the germline V gene (reference sequence). The CDR3 has 15 residues. V shed 5 bases and J 3 bases; nucleotides not matched to a gene: 5. Here the CDR3 DNA reads TGTGCCAGTAGTCCCGGGACAGGGAACAATCAGCCCCAGCATTTT. Translated: CASSPGTGNNQPQHF.

The V gene is TRBV25-1, the J gene TRBJ1-1; unclear D gene. The CDR3 sequence is 11 residues long. CDR1 is MGHDK, CDR2 SYGVNS, per germline. V shed 4 bases and J shed 3 bases, with 3 bases lying between them. The DNA of the CDR3 is TGTGCCAGCAGTGTTTACACTGAAGCTTTCTTT. Encoded protein: CASSVYTEAFF.

There are many counts of this clonotype. The chain carries TRBV3-1 and TRBJ1-2; D is uncertain. Trimming took 5 bases from V and 7 from J, leaving 11 bases between them. This CDR3 has 12 amino acids. Germline V gene sequence: CDR1 LGHDT, CDR2 YNNKEL (reference sequence). CDR3 nucleotides: TGTGCCAGCAGCAATAGAGAGGCTGGCTACACCTTC. Translating gives CASSNREAGYTF.

This clonotype was counted at least ten times. The junction does not match germline at one end; this may be a read error. The chain employs TRBV7-7 and TRBJ2-1, with TRBD2 matching 8 bases. Germline V lookup: CDR1 SSHAT, CDR2 FNYEAQ (reference sequence). The CDR3 extends over 15 amino acids. The CDR3 sequence is CASSLGTSSYNEQFF. The DNA for the CDR3 is TGTGCTAGCAGCTTAGGGACTAGCTCCTACAATGAGCAGTTCTTC.

This clonotype was seen only a few times. This chain uses TRBV20-1 with TRBJ2-1; 11 positions match TRBD2. This CDR3 region has 15 residues. The germline V gene has CDR1 DFQATT and CDR2 SNEGSKA (reference sequence). Trimming at V came to 3 bases and at J to 5 bases, leaving 6 bases not matched to a gene. For the CDR3, the DNA is TGCAGTGCTAGGCTGGTAGCGGGGGGGAACAATGAGCAGTTCTTC. As protein: CSARLVAGGNNEQFF.